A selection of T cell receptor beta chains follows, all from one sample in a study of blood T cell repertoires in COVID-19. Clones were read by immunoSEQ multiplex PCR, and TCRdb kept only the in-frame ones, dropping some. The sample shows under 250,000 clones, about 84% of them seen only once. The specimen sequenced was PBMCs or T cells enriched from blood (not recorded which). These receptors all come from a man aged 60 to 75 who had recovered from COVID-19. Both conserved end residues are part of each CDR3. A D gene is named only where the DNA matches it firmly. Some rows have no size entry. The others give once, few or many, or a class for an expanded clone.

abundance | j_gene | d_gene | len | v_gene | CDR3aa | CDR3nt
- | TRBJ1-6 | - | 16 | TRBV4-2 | CASSFTGSSYNSPLHF | TGTGCCAGCAGCTTCACAGGGAGCTCCTATAATTCACCCCTCCACTTT
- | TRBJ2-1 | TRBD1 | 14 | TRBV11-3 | CASSRRTGWDEQFF | TGTGCCAGCAGCCGGAGGACAGGGTGGGATGAGCAGTTCTTC
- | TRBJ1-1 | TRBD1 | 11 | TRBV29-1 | CSGTGGDEAFF | TGCAGCGGAACAGGGGGCGATGAAGCTTTCTTT
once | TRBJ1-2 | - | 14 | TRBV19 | CASSPGIGNYGYTF | TGTGCCAGTAGCCCCGGGATAGGGAACTATGGCTACACCTTC
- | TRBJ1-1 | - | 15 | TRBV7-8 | CASSLARGWGTEAFF | TGTGCCAGCAGCTTAGCCCGGGGTTGGGGCACTGAAGCTTTCTTT
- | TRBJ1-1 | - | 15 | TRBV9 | CASSAAQGWGAEAFF | TGTGCCAGCAGCGCCGCACAGGGTTGGGGCGCTGAAGCTTTCTTT
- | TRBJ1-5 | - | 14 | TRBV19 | CASRRQVGEQPQHF | TGTGCCAGTAGAAGACAGGTAGGGGAACAGCCCCAGCATTTT
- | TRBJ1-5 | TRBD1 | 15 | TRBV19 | CASSLRTGTNQPQHF | TGTGCCAGTTCTCTCAGGACAGGTACAAATCAGCCCCAGCATTTT
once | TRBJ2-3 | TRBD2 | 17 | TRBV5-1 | CASGPGLAGGRTDTQYF | TGCGCCAGCGGCCCGGGACTAGCGGGGGGGCGTACAGATACGCAGTATTTT
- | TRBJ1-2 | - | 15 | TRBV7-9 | CASSSADRTNYGYTF | TGTGCCAGCAGCTCAGCGGACAGAACTAACTATGGCTACACCTTC
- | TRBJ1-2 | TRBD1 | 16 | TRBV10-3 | CAISAWMGQGGNGYTF | TGTGCCATCAGTGCTTGGATGGGACAGGGGGGCAATGGCTACACCTTC
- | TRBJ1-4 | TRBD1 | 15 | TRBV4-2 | CASRSLGTGDEKLFF | TGTGCCAGCCGGAGCCTCGGGACAGGGGATGAAAAACTGTTTTTT
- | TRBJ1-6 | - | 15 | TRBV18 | CASSSRRGRDSPLHF | TGTGCCAGCTCATCGCGTAGGGGGAGGGATTCACCCCTCCACTTT
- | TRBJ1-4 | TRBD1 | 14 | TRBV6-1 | CASSERGPDEKLFF | TGTGCCAGCAGTGAAAGGGGGCCGGATGAAAAACTGTTTTTT
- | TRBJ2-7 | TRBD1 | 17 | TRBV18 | CASSPPIRDRDLYEQYF | TGTGCCAGCTCACCGCCGATCCGGGACAGGGATTTATACGAGCAGTACTTC
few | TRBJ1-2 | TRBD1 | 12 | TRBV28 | CASRTGTSGYTF | TGTGCCAGCAGGACAGGGACTTCGGGCTACACCTTC
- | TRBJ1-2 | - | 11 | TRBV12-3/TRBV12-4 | CASSLRGGYTF | TGTGCCAGCAGTTTAAGAGGTGGCTACACCTTC
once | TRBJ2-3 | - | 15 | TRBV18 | CASSPWASGTDTQYF | TGTGCCAGCTCACCATGGGCGTCGGGCACAGATACGCAGTATTTT
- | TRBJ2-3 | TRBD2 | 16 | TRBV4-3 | CASSQEGGFSTDTQYF | TGCGCCAGCAGCCAAGAGGGGGGGTTTAGCACAGATACGCAGTATTTT
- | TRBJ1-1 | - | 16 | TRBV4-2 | CASSQDKTTSNTEAFF | TGTGCCAGCAGCCAAGATAAAACTACATCGAACACTGAAGCTTTCTTT
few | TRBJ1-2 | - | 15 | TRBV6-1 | CASSEALVRHYGYTF | TGTGCCAGCAGTGAAGCGCTTGTCAGGCACTATGGCTACACCTTC
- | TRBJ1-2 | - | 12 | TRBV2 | CASSEPIYGYTF | TGTGCCAGCAGTGAACCAATCTATGGCTACACCTTC
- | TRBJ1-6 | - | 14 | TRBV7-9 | CASSLEGGNSPLHF | TGTGCCAGCAGCTTGGAGGGAGGGAATTCACCCCTCCACTTT
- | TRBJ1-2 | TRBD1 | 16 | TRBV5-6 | CASSLVFYGQGATYTF | TGTGCCAGCAGCTTGGTGTTCTACGGACAGGGGGCGACCTACACCTTC
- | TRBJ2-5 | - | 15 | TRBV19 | CASSTRQGLQETQYF | TGTGCCAGTAGTACAAGACAGGGACTCCAAGAGACCCAGTACTTC
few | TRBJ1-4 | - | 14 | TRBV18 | CASSPRQGGEKLFF | TGTGCCAGCTCACCTCGGCAGGGCGGTGAAAAACTGTTTTTT
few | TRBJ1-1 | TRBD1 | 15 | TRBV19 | CASIGRDRGFGEAFF | TGTGCCAGTATAGGCCGGGACAGGGGGTTTGGTGAAGCTTTCTTT
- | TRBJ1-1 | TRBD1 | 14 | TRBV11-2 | CASTYTGGNTEAFF | TGTGCCAGCACATATACAGGGGGGAACACTGAAGCTTTCTTT
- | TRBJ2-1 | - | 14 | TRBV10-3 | CAISDSPSNNEQFF | TGTGCCATCAGTGATTCTCCTAGCAACAATGAGCAGTTCTTC
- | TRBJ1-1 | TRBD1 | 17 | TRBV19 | CASSIRRPGGANTEAFF | TGTGCCAGTAGTATACGTCGGCCAGGGGGTGCGAACACTGAAGCTTTCTTT
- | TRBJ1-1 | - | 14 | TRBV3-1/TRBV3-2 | CASSPLGANTEAFF | TGTGCCAGCAGCCCTCTAGGTGCGAACACTGAAGCTTTCTTT
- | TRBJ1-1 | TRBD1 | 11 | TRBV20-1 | CSVLQGARAFF | TGCAGTGTTCTACAGGGGGCGCGGGCTTTCTTT
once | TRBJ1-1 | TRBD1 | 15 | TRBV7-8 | CASSQGGQGASEAFF | TGTGCCAGCAGCCAAGGGGGGCAGGGGGCCTCTGAAGCTTTCTTT
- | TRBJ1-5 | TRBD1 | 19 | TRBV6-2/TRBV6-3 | CASSWWPPRQGQPNQPQHF | TGTGCCAGCAGTTGGTGGCCCCCCCGACAGGGCCAGCCAAATCAGCCCCAGCATTTT
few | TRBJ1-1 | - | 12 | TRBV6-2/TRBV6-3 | CASSYPRAEAFF | TGTGCCAGCAGTTACCCCAGGGCTGAAGCTTTCTTT
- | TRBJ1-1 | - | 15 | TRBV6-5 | CASSYSRAVNTEAFF | TGTGCCAGCAGTTACTCGAGGGCAGTGAACACTGAAGCTTTCTTT
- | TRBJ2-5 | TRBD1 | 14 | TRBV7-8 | CASSGGQGGETQYF | TGTGCCAGCAGCGGGGGACAGGGTGGGGAGACCCAGTACTTC
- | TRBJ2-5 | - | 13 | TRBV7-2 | CASRGGVLGTQYF | TGTGCCAGCAGAGGCGGGGTACTGGGGACCCAGTACTTC
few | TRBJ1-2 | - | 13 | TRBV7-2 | CASSLGSEYGYTF | TGTGCCAGCAGCTTAGGGAGCGAGTATGGCTACACCTTC
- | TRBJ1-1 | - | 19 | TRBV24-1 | CATSDLHAGNPKTNTEAFF | TGTGCCACCAGTGATTTGCATGCAGGAAACCCGAAAACGAACACTGAAGCTTTCTTT
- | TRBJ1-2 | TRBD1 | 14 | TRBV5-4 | CASSPGDRDYGYTF | TGTGCCAGCAGCCCCGGAGACAGGGACTATGGCTACACCTTC
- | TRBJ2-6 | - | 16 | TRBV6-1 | CASSGRESSGANVLTF | TGTGCCAGCAGTGGACGGGAATCCTCTGGGGCCAACGTCCTGACTTTC
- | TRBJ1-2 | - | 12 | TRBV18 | CASSPVRVGYTF | TGTGCCAGCTCACCAGTGAGGGTTGGCTACACCTTC
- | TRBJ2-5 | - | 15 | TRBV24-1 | CATSDLHSGWETQYF | TGTGCCACCAGTGATTTGCATTCAGGGTGGGAGACCCAGTACTTC
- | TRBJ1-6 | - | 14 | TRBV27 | CASSLTLNNSPLHF | TGTGCCAGCAGTTTGACACTCAATAATTCACCCCTCCACTTT